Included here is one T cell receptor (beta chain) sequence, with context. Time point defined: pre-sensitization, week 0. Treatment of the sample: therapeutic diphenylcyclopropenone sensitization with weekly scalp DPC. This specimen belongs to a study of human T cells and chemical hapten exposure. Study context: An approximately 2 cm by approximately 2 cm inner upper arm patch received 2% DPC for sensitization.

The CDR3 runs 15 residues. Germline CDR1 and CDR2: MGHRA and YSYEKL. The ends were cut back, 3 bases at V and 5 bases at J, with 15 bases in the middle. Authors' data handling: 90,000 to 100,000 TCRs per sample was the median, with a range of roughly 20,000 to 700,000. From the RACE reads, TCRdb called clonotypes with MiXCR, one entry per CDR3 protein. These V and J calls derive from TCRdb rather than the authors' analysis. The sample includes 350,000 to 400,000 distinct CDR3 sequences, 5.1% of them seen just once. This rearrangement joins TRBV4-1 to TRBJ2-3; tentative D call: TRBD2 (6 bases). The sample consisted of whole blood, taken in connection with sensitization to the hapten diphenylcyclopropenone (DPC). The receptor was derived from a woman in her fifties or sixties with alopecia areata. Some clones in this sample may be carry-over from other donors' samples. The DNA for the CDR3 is TGCGCCAGCAGCCAGAGCACTATCGGGGGAGATACGCAGTATTTT. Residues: CASSQSTIGGDTQYF.